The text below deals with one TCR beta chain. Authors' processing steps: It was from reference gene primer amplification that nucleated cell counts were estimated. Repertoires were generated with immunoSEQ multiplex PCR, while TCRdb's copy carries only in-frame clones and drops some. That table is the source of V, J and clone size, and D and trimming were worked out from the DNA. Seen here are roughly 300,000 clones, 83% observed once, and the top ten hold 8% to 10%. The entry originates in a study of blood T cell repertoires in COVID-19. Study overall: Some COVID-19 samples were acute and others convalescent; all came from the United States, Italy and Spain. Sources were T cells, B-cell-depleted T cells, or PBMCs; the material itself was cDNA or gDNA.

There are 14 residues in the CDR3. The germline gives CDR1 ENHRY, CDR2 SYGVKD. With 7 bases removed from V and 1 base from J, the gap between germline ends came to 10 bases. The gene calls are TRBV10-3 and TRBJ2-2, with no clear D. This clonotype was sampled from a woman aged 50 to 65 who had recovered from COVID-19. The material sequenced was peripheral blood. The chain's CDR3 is CAIKGGVNTGELFF. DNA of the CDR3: TGTGCCATCAAAGGCGGTGTGAACACCGGGGAGCTGTTTTTT.